The 20 T cell receptor beta chains given below trace back to one sample, sequenced in a study of Ad26.COV2.S vaccination and SARS-CoV-2 variants. The table came from immunoSEQ multiplex PCR; TCRdb's copy has only in-frame clones and leaves some out. Among about 350,000 clones, just over 90% were seen once, and the ten largest hold 3% to 5%. The sample consisted of peripheral blood, taken after recovery from COVID-19. All receptors derive from a human donor who had recovered from COVID-19.

The rearrangement links TRBV19 to TRBJ2-7; 13 bases fit TRBD2. Germline V gene sequence: CDR1 LNHDA, CDR2 SQIVND (reference sequence). V was clipped by 6 bases and J by 4 bases; unmatched bases: 3. The CDR3 has 14 amino acids. The CDR3 DNA is TGTGCCAGTAGCACTAGCGGGGGGGCATACGAGCAGTACTTC. Residues: CASSTSGGAYEQYF.

This chain uses TRBV5-8 with TRBJ2-7; D unresolved. This CDR3 contains 12 residues. V lost 3 bases to trimming and J lost 7 bases, with 11 bases between them. Germline V gene lookup returns CDR1 SGHTS and CDR2 YDEGEE. Here the CDR3 DNA reads TGTGCCAGCAGCTACAGAACTTGGGAGCAGTACTTC. This sequence encodes CASSYRTWEQYF.

This clone was seen just once. The chain uses TRBV9 and TRBJ2-1; 9 nucleotides align to TRBD2. After removal of 4 bases from V and 1 base from J, the junction contained 9 bases not matched to a gene. This CDR3 region has 17 residues. Germline values: CDR1 SGDLS, CDR2 YYNGEE. Here the CDR3 DNA reads TGTGCCAGCAGCTTCTCGACTAGCGGAGAATCCTACAATGAGCAGTTCTTC. Protein sequence: CASSFSTSGESYNEQFF.

Points on this clone: At the DNA level, this CDR3 is encoded by other sequences in the same sample as well. This chain connects TRBV12-3 or TRBV12-4 to TRBJ1-3; D is unresolved. The V end was cut by 2 bases, the J end by 7 bases, with 9 bases between. The CDR3 has 13 residues. The CDR3 protein is CASSLSVGNTIYF. CDR3 sequence (DNA): TGTGCCAGCAGTTTATCTGTCGGCAACACCATATATTTT.

CDR3 residues: CASSEAFGDANEKLFF. DNA for the CDR3: TGTGCCAGCAGTGAAGCATTCGGGGATGCTAATGAAAAACTGTTTTTT. The chain employs TRBV2 and TRBJ1-4, with D unclear. The CDR3 has 16 residues. The ends were cut back, 0 bases at V and 3 bases at J, with 11 bases in the middle. Per the germline V gene, CDR1 is SNHLY and CDR2 is FYNNEI. Complete variable domain (other parts from reference TRBV2 and TRBJ1-4): EPEVTQTPSHQVTQMGQEVILRCVPISNHLYFYWYRQILGQKVEFLVSFYNNEISEKSEIFDDQFSVERPDGSNFTLKIRSTKLEDSAMYFCASSEAFGDANEKLFFGSGTQLSVL.

This clone was observed a handful of times. In DNA form, the CDR3 reads TGCGCCAGCACCTCGGGGAGGGGCTACAATGAGCAGTTCTTC. It encodes CASTSGRGYNEQFF. This chain connects TRBV10-2 to TRBJ2-1; 7 positions agree with TRBD2. The CDR3 spans 14 residues. V shed 7 bases and J 3 bases; nucleotides not matched to a gene: 6. CDR1 and CDR2 (germline): WSHSY, SAAADI.

The table lists this clone with a few counts. V usage is TRBV11-3 and J usage is TRBJ2-2; 8 positions agree with TRBD1. V lost 5 bases, J lost 7 bases, and 9 bases stayed unmatched. The CDR3 contains 15 residues. Looked up from germline, CDR1 is SGHNT and CDR2 is YENEEA. The CDR3 DNA reads as TGTGCCAGCAGCCCCCGTTTACAGGGGGTCGGGGAGCTGTTTTTT. Its translation is CASSPRLQGVGELFF.

This clone was seen just once. This chain links TRBV7-9 with TRBJ2-2; the match to TRBD1 covers 8 bases. Germline CDR1 is SEHNR and CDR2 is FQNEAQ (reference sequence). Unmatched junction bases numbered 7, after V lost 6 bases and J lost 4 bases. CDR3 length: 15 amino acids. CDR3 amino acids: CASRIRDRPTGELFF. The CDR3 coding sequence is TGTGCCAGCAGAATACGGGACAGGCCCACCGGGGAGCTGTTTTTT.

This chain uses TRBV7-9 with TRBJ2-1, with D possibly TRBD1 on 6 matching bases. This CDR3 is 16 amino acids long. The V and J ends lost 4 bases and 2 bases respectively, with 15 bases between them. CDR1 is SEHNR and CDR2 is FQNEAQ in the germline V gene (reference sequence). The CDR3 region is CASSSDGQPPYNEQFF. DNA of the CDR3: TGTGCCAGCAGCTCCGACGGACAGCCCCCCTACAATGAGCAGTTCTTC.

The rearrangement links TRBV29-1 to TRBJ2-3; TRBD1 agrees at 9 bases. This CDR3 is built from 16 residues. CDR1 and CDR2 from the germline V gene are SQVTM and ANQGSEA. Trimming removed 3 bases from V and 1 base from J; junction bases left unmatched: 8. CDR3 in DNA: TGCAGCGTTGAGAGGACAGGGGAGCTTGGCACAGATACGCAGTATTTT. Its translation is CSVERTGELGTDTQYF.

The chain combines TRBV24-1 with TRBJ2-4; 10 positions agree with TRBD2. The CDR3 totals 18 residues. V was clipped by 4 bases and J by 0 bases; unmatched bases: 8. The germline gives CDR1 KGHDR, CDR2 SFDVKD. The DNA for the CDR3 is TGTGCCACCAGTGAGGGAGGACTAGCGGAGGTAGCCAAAAACATTCAGTACTTC. Translation gives CATSEGGLAEVAKNIQYF.

The rearrangement joins TRBV7-2 to TRBJ1-3; the D is unclear. Germline lookup yields CDR1 SGHTA and CDR2 FQGNSA. V lost 4 bases, J lost 0 bases, and 7 bases lay in between. This CDR3 has 14 residues. The CDR3 nucleotides are TGTGCCAGCAGCTCAGCTTACTCTGGAAACACCATATATTTT. Amino acids: CASSSAYSGNTIYF.

V usage is TRBV7-9 and J usage is TRBJ2-5, with D unresolved. CDR3 length equals 15 residues. V was shortened by 0 bases and J by 1 base, with 9 bases between the two germline ends. Germline V gene data show CDR1 as SEHNR and CDR2 as FQNEAQ (reference sequence). DNA of the CDR3: TGTGCCAGCAGCTTAGCCCGGGCGATCCAAGAGACCCAGTACTTC. Its protein is CASSLARAIQETQYF.

As for this clone: Other DNA sequences in this sample translate to the same CDR3. This rearrangement joins TRBV27 to TRBJ1-2; D possibly corresponds to TRBD1 (5 bases). The V end was cut by 3 bases, the J end by 4 bases, with 9 bases between. This CDR3 region has 13 residues. From germline, CDR1 is MNHEY and CDR2 SMNVEV (reference sequence). The CDR3: CASSLSGSYGYTF. The CDR3 bases are TGTGCCAGCAGTTTGTCAGGGAGCTATGGCTACACCTTC.

In the case of this clone: Other DNA sequences of this sample code for an identical CDR3. V and J are TRBV6-6 and TRBJ1-1; D uncertain. CDR3 length equals 13 residues. Germline V gene lookup returns CDR1 MNHNY and CDR2 SVGAGI (reference sequence). Trimming cost V 3 bases and J 4 bases, with 9 bases left between them. The DNA of the CDR3 is TGTGCCAGCAGTTATCAAGGAGGCACTGAAGCTTTCTTT. It is translated as CASSYQGGTEAFF.

The rearrangement uses TRBV13 and TRBJ2-7; 7 bases line up with TRBD2. The V gene end was trimmed by 6 bases and the J gene end by 2 bases; junction bases not matched to a gene: 7. This CDR3 is 14 amino acids long. In germline, CDR1 is PRHDT, CDR2 FYEKMQ (reference sequence). CDR3 in amino acids: CASSSGGTAYEQYF. Here the CDR3 DNA reads TGTGCCAGCAGTTCCGGGGGGACCGCCTACGAGCAGTACTTC.

This chain uses TRBV12-5 with TRBJ1-1, with TRBD1 identical over 7 bases. The CDR3 consists of 12 residues. Trimming at V came to 5 bases and at J to 12 bases, leaving 9 bases not matched to a gene. Looked up from germline, CDR1 is LGHNT and CDR2 is FRNRAP. DNA of the CDR3: TGTGCTAGTGGTATAGGAGGGGGCAGGACTTTCTTT. Amino acids: CASGIGGGRTFF.

The chain is built from TRBV28 and TRBJ2-1, with D unresolved. Germline lookup yields CDR1 MDHEN and CDR2 SYDVKM. The CDR3 runs to 13 residues. Trimming left V 3 bases short and J 3 bases short, with 6 bases between. The CDR3 DNA sequence: TGTGCCAGCAGTTTCGGCAGCTACAATGAGCAGTTCTTC. Its protein product is CASSFGSYNEQFF. Complete variable domain (other parts from reference TRBV28 and TRBJ2-1): DVKVTQSSRYLVKRTGEKVFLECVQDMDHENMFWYRQDPGLGLRLIYFSYDVKMKEKGDIPEGYSVSREKKERFSLILESASTNQTSMYLCASSFGSYNEQFFGPGTRLTVL.

This chain links TRBV6-4 with TRBJ2-2; no clear D. This CDR3 has 12 residues. V was pared by 6 bases and J by 15 bases, with 17 bases between. Germline V lookup: CDR1 MRHNA, CDR2 SNTAGT. The CDR3 sequence is CASSVDQRRVFF. CDR3 DNA: TGTGCCAGCAGCGTGGACCAACGAAGGGTGTTTTTT.

V and J are TRBV10-1 and TRBJ1-2; D remains ambiguous. The CDR3 is 13 residues long. Trimming pared 6 bases from V and 0 bases from J, leaving 8 bases between. Germline V gene data show CDR1 as WNHNN and CDR2 as SYGVQD (reference sequence). The CDR3, as DNA: TGCGCCAGCAGCCGAGGAACTAACTATGGCTACACCTTC. Translated, it gives CASSRGTNYGYTF.